This section outlines one T cell receptor beta chain sequence together with its context. Its antigen is not known. Germline CDR1 is LNHDA and CDR2 is SQIVND (reference sequence). With V trimmed by 6 bases and J by 5 bases, 11 bases remained unmatched. The CDR3 has 16 amino acids. Clones were read by immunoSEQ multiplex PCR, and TCRdb kept only the in-frame ones, dropping some. Here the sample spans 100,000 or so clones, 80% to 90% being singletons. This sample was included in a study of T cell responses to AZD1222 COVID-19 vaccine. Regarding the study as a whole: Only a handful of AZD1222 recipients were seropositive at baseline.

The sequence came from an adult in good health. This specimen consisted of peripheral blood, obtained on day 0 of AZD1222 vaccination. The chain recombines TRBV19 with TRBJ2-1; 9 bases are shared with TRBD2. CDR3 in amino acids: CASRWRLAGTHNEQFF. The DNA of the CDR3 is TGTGCCAGTAGATGGAGGCTAGCGGGAACACACAATGAGCAGTTCTTC.